This T cell receptor beta chain was recorded in a study of human T cells and chemical hapten exposure. The overall study: Alopecia areata, totalis or universalis affected patients, mainly female.

What the library attached to individual cDNA molecules were unique molecular identifiers. Via MiXCR, TCRdb re-called the RACE reads, giving one row per CDR3 protein. Among around 130,000 distinct CDR3 sequences listed, 12% were seen once. This sample's time point: patch test 2, 6 weeks after DPC sensitization. Treatment: therapeutic diphenylcyclopropenone sensitization with weekly scalp DPC. J was trimmed by 10 bases and V by 3 bases; bases with no gene match: 12. Germline V CDR1 and CDR2: MGHDK, SYGVNS. The length of the CDR3 is 15 residues. Source: whole blood, taken in connection with sensitization to the hapten diphenylcyclopropenone (DPC). The sequence derives from a woman aged 50 to 65 with alopecia areata. Some clones in this sample may be carry-over from other donors' samples. The V call is TRBV25-1, the J call TRBJ2-1; TRBD2 agrees at 7 bases. In DNA, the CDR3 is TGTGCCAGCAGTGATACGGGAGGCCCCTATAGGGAGCAGTTCTTC. Amino acids: CASSDTGGPYREQFF.